Presented here are 31 T cell receptor beta chains from one specimen sequenced in a study of PD-1 blockade in classical Hodgkin lymphoma. Clones were sequenced by immunoSEQ multiplex PCR, and TCRdb holds only the in-frame ones, with some missing. Of 13,000 or so clones in the sample, 91% were seen once. Every patient experienced relapse after autologous stem cell transplantation, and brentuximab vedotin exposure varied. The specimen was peripheral blood mononuclear cells (PBMCs), collected at baseline. Every receptor here comes from a human donor with classical Hodgkin lymphoma.

V gene TRBV5-1 combines with J gene TRBJ1-5; TRBD1 is a possible D gene (6 bases). Germline CDR1 SGHRS, CDR2 YFSETQ. This CDR3 region has 15 residues. With 4 bases removed from V and 2 bases from J, the gap between germline ends came to 13 bases. DNA for the CDR3: TGCGCCAGCAGCCCAGACGGGGGCGGCAATCAGCCCCAGCATTTT. Translated: CASSPDGGGNQPQHF.

This chain joins TRBV5-1 and TRBJ1-3; tentatively, D is TRBD1 (5 bases). V shed 4 bases and J shed 0 bases, with 17 bases lying between them. There are 17 residues in the CDR3. Germline V gene sequence: CDR1 SGHRS, CDR2 YFSETQ. The CDR3 here is CASSPGGPVSSGNTIYF. CDR3 DNA sequence: TGCGCCAGCAGCCCGGGGGGTCCTGTCTCCTCTGGAAACACCATATATTTT.

V is TRBV28 and J is TRBJ2-6; no reliable D call. The CDR3 runs to 14 residues. CDR1 and CDR2 (germline): MDHEN, SYDVKM. Trimming took 10 bases from V and 0 from J, leaving 10 bases between them. The CDR3, as DNA: TGTGCCACTGTGTTCAGCTCTGGGGCCAACGTCCTGACTTTC. Its translation is CATVFSSGANVLTF.

This clone was seen once. The chain links TRBV5-5 to TRBJ1-5, with D tentatively TRBD1 (5 bases). The CDR3 is 13 amino acids. Germline V CDR1 and CDR2: SGHKS, YYEKEE (reference sequence). V was shortened by 4 bases and J by 4 bases, with 9 bases between the two germline ends. CDR3 nucleotides: TGTGCCAGCAGCCCGGAGGGGAATCAGCCCCAGCATTTT. This codes for CASSPEGNQPQHF.

The V gene is TRBV7-9, the J gene TRBJ2-5; 8 bases map to TRBD2. Unmatched junction bases numbered 6, after V lost 1 base and J lost 5 bases. The CDR3 spans 15 residues. CDR1 is SEHNR, CDR2 FQNEAQ, per germline (reference sequence). The CDR3 nucleotides are TGTGCCAGCAGCTTAGTCACGGGGGGGATGGAGACCCAGTACTTC. Translating it yields CASSLVTGGMETQYF. The full variable domain, rest sourced from reference TRBV7-9 and TRBJ2-5, is DTGVSQNPRHKITKRGQNVTFRCDPISEHNRLYWYRQTLGQGPEFLTYFQNEAQLEKSRLLSDRFSAERPKGSFSTLEIQRTEQGDSAMYLCASSLVTGGMETQYFGPGTRLLVL.

The V and J genes are TRBV5-1 and TRBJ1-2; TRBD1 aligns across 7 bases. CDR3 length: 14 residues. From germline, CDR1 is SGHRS and CDR2 YFSETQ. J lost 6 bases, V lost 4 bases, and 9 bases had no gene match. CDR3: CASSRTHRGNGYTF. The DNA of the CDR3 is TGCGCCAGCAGCAGAACCCACAGGGGCAATGGCTACACCTTC.

The chain combines TRBV5-1 with TRBJ2-1; 9 positions match TRBD1. The ends lost 0 bases at V and 7 bases at J; junction bases unmatched: 2. CDR1 and CDR2 (germline): SGHRS, YFSETQ. The CDR3 loop spans 14 amino acids. CDR3 sequence: CASSLAGQGNEQFF. The CDR3 nucleotides read TGCGCCAGCAGCTTGGCAGGACAGGGGAATGAGCAGTTCTTC. The full variable domain, rest sourced from reference TRBV5-1 and TRBJ2-1, is KAGVTQTPRYLIKTRGQQVTLSCSPISGHRSVSWYQQTPGQGLQFLFEYFSETQRNKGNFPGRFSGRQFSNSRSEMNVSTLELGDSALYLCASSLAGQGNEQFFGPGTRLTVL.

The chain couples TRBV19 to TRBJ2-3; 10 bases match TRBD2. The CDR3 runs to 17 residues. CDR1 is LNHDA, CDR2 SQIVND, per germline (reference sequence). V gave up 2 bases and J gave up 3 bases; unmatched junction bases: 8. DNA for the CDR3: TGTGCCAGTAGTATAACGAAACTAGCGGGGAGAACAGATACGCAGTATTTT. Residues: CASSITKLAGRTDTQYF.

This chain links TRBV5-1 with TRBJ2-1; possible D gene TRBD2, 6 bases. CDR3 size: 14 residues. Germline V gives CDR1 SGHRS, CDR2 YFSETQ. V was trimmed by 0 bases and J by 10 bases, leaving 14 bases between them. CDR3 sequence (DNA): TGCGCCAGCAGCTTGGCCGTAGGGCGGGGAGAGCAGTTCTTC. Translated, it gives CASSLAVGRGEQFF.

The genes are TRBV11-2 and TRBJ2-3; D not resolved. There are 14 residues in the CDR3. Germline assignment: CDR1 SGHAT and CDR2 FQNNGV. Trimming took 3 bases from V and 4 from J, leaving 11 bases between them. The CDR3 loop reads CASSLGVGSDTQYF. The DNA of the CDR3 is TGTGCCAGCAGCTTGGGTGTTGGGTCAGATACGCAGTATTTT.

CDR3 in DNA: TGTGCCATCAGTGATTCCGGGAGTACCACCGGGGAGCTGTTTTTT. Its protein product is CAISDSGSTTGELFF. J is TRBJ2-2 and V is TRBV10-3, with D possibly matching TRBD2 (6 bases). V shed 3 bases and J shed 4 bases, with 12 bases lying between them. In germline, CDR1 is ENHRY, CDR2 SYGVKD. This CDR3 has 15 residues.

The CDR3 nucleotides are TGTGCCAGCAGTGCCCCCGGGACAGGGAGTTCACCCCTCCACTTT. It is translated as CASSAPGTGSSPLHF. The chain couples TRBV25-1 to TRBJ1-6, with TRBD1 identical over 9 bases. The junction had 7 bases not matched to a gene; V was cut back by 4 bases and J by 9 bases. Germline CDR1 MGHDK, CDR2 SYGVNS. There are 15 residues in the CDR3.

The chain carries TRBV15 and TRBJ1-5; a possible D gene is TRBD1 (5 bases). V gave up 0 bases and J gave up 2 bases, with 11 bases separating them. CDR3 size: 16 residues. CDR1 and CDR2 from the germline V gene are LNHNV and YYDKDF (reference sequence). CDR3 nucleotides: TGTGCCACCAGCAGAGAGGCAGGGTTGGGCAATCAGCCCCAGCATTTT. This sequence encodes CATSREAGLGNQPQHF.

The V and J genes are TRBV10-1 and TRBJ2-2; D might be TRBD1 (7 bases). The CDR3 covers 19 residues. Germline values: CDR1 WNHNN, CDR2 SYGVQD (reference sequence). The germline V and J ends were trimmed by 4 bases and 0 bases, with 21 bases remaining between them. The CDR3 protein is CASSGPLAGQHANTGELFF. The CDR3 region has the DNA TGCGCCAGCAGTGGCCCTCTGGCGGGACAGCACGCGAACACCGGGGAGCTGTTTTTT.

In this sample, this clone turned up a few times. The DNA of the CDR3 is TGTGCCAGCGCAAGGGCAGTCCCCTACGAGCAGTACTTC. Protein sequence: CASARAVPYEQYF. This chain joins TRBV6-5 and TRBJ2-7; D gene uncertain. Germline V gene lookup returns CDR1 MNHEY and CDR2 SVGAGI. Deletions cut 8 bases from V and 2 bases from J, with 13 bases between. This CDR3 spans 13 amino acids.

The V call is TRBV18, the J call TRBJ2-7, with D possibly called TRBD1 or TRBD2 (5 bases each). This CDR3 has 13 amino acids. CDR1 and CDR2 from the germline V gene are KGHSH and LQKENI. V was cut by 3 bases and J by 3 bases, with 9 bases left in between. The CDR3 reads CASSPAGSYEQYF. The CDR3 DNA reads as TGTGCCAGCTCACCGGCAGGGAGCTACGAGCAGTACTTC.

This clone was recorded only once. This chain links TRBV6-1 with TRBJ2-7; the D gene is possibly TRBD2 (6 bases). There are 16 residues in the CDR3. The V end lost 3 bases, the J end lost 3 bases, and 18 bases lay between the germline ends. Germline V gene lookup returns CDR1 MNHNS and CDR2 SASEGT. The DNA for the CDR3 is TGTGCCAGCAGTGAGTGGGGGGTACCGCTCAACTACGAGCAGTACTTC. It yields the protein CASSEWGVPLNYEQYF.

This chain links TRBV7-8 with TRBJ2-7, with unresolved D. The ends were cut back, 1 base at V and 7 bases at J, with 11 bases in the middle. CDR1 and CDR2 from the germline V gene are SGHVS and FQNEAQ. This CDR3 has 13 residues. The CDR3 protein is CASSLGILREQYF. CDR3 coding DNA: TGTGCCAGCAGCTTAGGGATTCTCCGGGAGCAGTACTTC.

This chain joins TRBV6-5 and TRBJ1-2, with 8 positions matching TRBD1. The CDR3 totals 14 residues. The V gene end was trimmed by 5 bases and the J gene end by 4 bases; junction bases not matched to a gene: 6. In germline, CDR1 is MNHEY, CDR2 SVGAGI. This chain's CDR3 is CASSGRDRTYGYTF. The CDR3 region has the DNA TGTGCCAGCAGTGGACGGGACAGGACCTATGGCTACACCTTC.

This chain connects TRBV5-1 to TRBJ1-4; possibly TRBD1 for D (5 bases). Germline V lookup: CDR1 SGHRS, CDR2 YFSETQ. V was cut by 5 bases and J by 5 bases, with 13 bases left in between. This CDR3 comprises 14 residues. The CDR3, as DNA: TGCGCCAGCAGACTAACTGGGGGGAATGAAAAACTGTTTTTT. Encoded protein: CASRLTGGNEKLFF.

The rearrangement joins TRBV27 to TRBJ2-7, with TRBD1 as a possible D gene (5 bases). CDR3 length: 15 amino acids. Germline V gene sequence: CDR1 MNHEY, CDR2 SMNVEV (reference sequence). V shed 6 bases and J shed 0 bases, with 15 bases lying between them. The CDR3 loop is CASSRADGLSYEQYF. As DNA, the CDR3 is TGTGCCAGCAGCAGGGCGGACGGCCTCTCCTACGAGCAGTACTTC.

The chain links TRBV7-2 to TRBJ2-7, with no clear D. Per the germline V gene, CDR1 is SGHTA and CDR2 is FQGNSA. The V end lost 1 base, the J end lost 2 bases, and 12 bases lay between the germline ends. CDR3 length: 15 residues. The CDR3 DNA follows: TGTGCCAGCAGCTTAGTTGTGGATTCCCCCTACGAGCAGTACTTC. Protein sequence: CASSLVVDSPYEQYF.

The chain employs TRBV5-1 and TRBJ2-1; D may correspond to TRBD1 or TRBD2 (6 bases each). The V gene's germline CDR1 is SGHRS and CDR2 YFSETQ. V lost 5 bases to trimming and J lost 0 bases, with 12 bases between them. The CDR3 runs 15 residues. The DNA for the CDR3 is TGCGCCAGCAGGGGTACGGGGGCCTCCTACAATGAGCAGTTCTTC. Translation gives CASRGTGASYNEQFF.

This clone came up a few times. V is TRBV7-9 and J is TRBJ1-4, with TRBD1 matching over 7 bases. The CDR3 spans 15 residues. The V gene end was trimmed by 5 bases and the J gene end by 7 bases; junction bases not matched to a gene: 10. The V gene's germline CDR1 is SEHNR and CDR2 FQNEAQ (reference sequence). The CDR3 loop is CASSRKDRDGEKLFF. The CDR3 DNA reads as TGTGCCAGCAGCCGTAAAGACAGGGATGGTGAAAAACTGTTTTTT. Full variable domain (remainder filled in from reference TRBV7-9 and TRBJ1-4): DTGVSQNPRHKITKRGQNVTFRCDPISEHNRLYWYRQTLGQGPEFLTYFQNEAQLEKSRLLSDRFSAERPKGSFSTLEIQRTEQGDSAMYLCASSRKDRDGEKLFFGSGTQLSVL.

The chain combines TRBV29-1 with TRBJ1-1, with D possibly matching TRBD1 (5 bases). Germline V gene sequence: CDR1 SQVTM, CDR2 ANQGSEA. The CDR3 consists of 16 residues. Trimming shortened V by 6 bases and J by 4 bases, and 24 bases separated the two germline ends. The CDR3 nucleotides are TGCAGCGTCGGGGGGGAATCGACAGCTGCCGTCACTGAAGCTTTCTTT. This sequence encodes CSVGGESTAAVTEAFF.

This rearrangement joins TRBV5-1 to TRBJ1-1; D uncertain. Trimming pared 0 bases from V and 7 bases from J, leaving 13 bases between. The CDR3 covers 14 residues. CDR1 is SGHRS and CDR2 is YFSETQ in the germline V gene. Here the CDR3 DNA reads TGCGCCAGCAGCTTGGAACGAAATTATGGTGAAGCTTTCTTT. It yields the protein CASSLERNYGEAFF.

This chain uses TRBV18 with TRBJ1-5, with D possibly matching TRBD1 (5 bases). V dropped 0 bases and J dropped 2 bases, with 8 bases sitting between them. Germline V gene data show CDR1 as KGHSH and CDR2 as LQKENI. The CDR3 extends over 15 amino acids. The CDR3 DNA is TGTGCCAGCTCACCACCGAGCAGGGGCAATCAGCCCCAGCATTTT. Translation: CASSPPSRGNQPQHF.

This chain uses TRBV28 with TRBJ2-7; D not certain. The V and J ends lost 3 bases and 9 bases respectively, with 9 bases between them. Per the germline V gene, CDR1 is MDHEN and CDR2 is SYDVKM. CDR3 length: 11 amino acids. The CDR3 region is CASSFSLGQYF. CDR3 sequence (DNA): TGTGCCAGCAGTTTCTCCTTGGGGCAGTACTTC.

The chain links TRBV6-1 to TRBJ2-4; 8 positions match TRBD1. Germline V gene sequence: CDR1 MNHNS, CDR2 SASEGT. This CDR3 has 15 amino acids. V lost 1 base and J lost 8; bases outside the gene matches: 7. The CDR3 coding sequence is TGTGCCAGCAGTGAAGAAGCGGCAGGGGGCGACATTCAGTACTTC. It yields the protein CASSEEAAGGDIQYF.

The rearrangement links TRBV7-9 to TRBJ1-1, with unresolved D. In germline, CDR1 is SEHNR, CDR2 FQNEAQ (reference sequence). This CDR3 has 15 amino acids. V lost 4 bases and J lost 1, with 13 bases in between. The CDR3 DNA reads as TGTGCCAGCAGCTCCGACCGGGGAGGGAACACTGAAGCTTTCTTT. Residues: CASSSDRGGNTEAFF.

This chain links TRBV4-1 with TRBJ2-7; no clear D. V gave up 2 bases and J gave up 6 bases, with 11 bases separating them. CDR1 is MGHRA, CDR2 YSYEKL, per germline. This CDR3 spans 13 amino acids. The CDR3 spells CASSQLADREQYF. In nucleotides, the CDR3 is TGCGCCAGCAGCCAACTTGCCGACCGCGAGCAGTACTTC.